This T cell receptor beta chain was observed in a study of blood T cell repertoires in COVID-19. This CDR3 spans 14 amino acids. Trimming stripped 2 bases from V and 5 bases from J, with 12 bases between. From germline, CDR1 is MGHRA and CDR2 YSYEKL. TCRdb's copy holds only in-frame clones and misses some; the assay was immunoSEQ multiplex PCR. The sample lists 380,000 or so clones, around 92% occurring once. The sequencing input was peripheral blood. The chain couples TRBV4-1 to TRBJ2-5, with no clear D. The TCR originated in a man aged 35 to 55 with acute or convalescent COVID-19. CDR3 protein: CASSQPIRSETQYF. The CDR3 nucleotides read TGCGCCAGCAGCCAACCAATCCGGTCGGAGACCCAGTACTTC.